The source of this T cell receptor beta chain is a study of graft-versus-host responses after intestinal transplantation. Repertoires were generated with immunoSEQ multiplex PCR, while TCRdb's copy carries only in-frame clones and drops some. Of about 10,000 clones in the sample, about 35% were seen once. Whole-study findings and limits: Recipient marrow held GvH clones, some first seen in ileum or blood. Declines in HvG clones occurring early post-transplant were associated with peak circulating GvH clone levels.

CDR1 and CDR2 from the germline V gene are SNHLY and FYNNEI. CDR3 length: 16 residues. With 7 bases clipped from V and 0 bases from J, the junction kept 6 bases outside the gene matches. The authors seeded 200,000 CFSE-labeled responder cells together with 200,000 irradiated stimulator cells tagged with violet dye. The clonotype originates from a human patient who received an intestinal transplant. Specimen: alloreactive CD8+ T cells from a mixed lymphocyte reaction culture, collected before intestinal transplant. Stated subset: CFSE-low proliferating T cells sorted from roughly six-day pre-transplant mixed lymphocyte reaction (GvH or HvG direction). V is TRBV2 and J is TRBJ2-1; 10 bases match TRBD2. Here the CDR3 DNA reads TGTGCCAGCATGAGGCCTAGCGGGAGCTCCTACAATGAGCAGTTCTTC. Amino acids: CASMRPSGSSYNEQFF.